These 6 T cell receptor beta chains share one sample of origin, sequenced in a study of shared clonotypes between healthy human individuals. Using immunoSEQ multiplex PCR, the repertoire was profiled, and TCRdb retains in-frame clones only, with some absent. The table shows roughly 2 million clones, with approximately 95% occurring only once. Naive CD8 populations comprised CD45RO-negative cells positively selected for CCR7, excluding terminally differentiated effector memory CD45RA+ cells. Sequencing input: naive CD8+ T cells sorted from blood. The receptors here all came from a man between 18 and 29 years old in good health.

The V gene is TRBV6-5, the J gene TRBJ2-5; D is unresolved. The V end was cut by 4 bases, the J end by 9 bases, with 6 bases between. Germline CDR1 MNHEY, CDR2 SVGAGI. The CDR3 contains 10 residues. CDR3 sequence: CASSFKPQYF. The DNA of the CDR3 is TGTGCCAGCAGTTTCAAACCCCAGTACTTC.

CDR3 sequence: CASGFEGTEAFF. Here the CDR3 DNA reads TGTGCCAGCGGTTTTGAGGGTACTGAAGCTTTCTTT. The rearrangement links TRBV7-9 to TRBJ1-1, with no clear D. The CDR3 covers 12 residues. Per germline, CDR1 SEHNR and CDR2 FQNEAQ (reference sequence). The V end lost 8 bases, the J end lost 5 bases, and 12 bases lay between the germline ends.

V and J are TRBV15 and TRBJ1-4; TRBD1 might be the D (5 bases). Germline CDR1 LNHNV, CDR2 YYDKDF (reference sequence). The CDR3 has 15 amino acids. Trimming took off 3 bases at V and 7 bases at J, with 15 bases between the two ends. As DNA, the CDR3 is TGTGCCACCAGCAGGGGGACCGTAGAAGCTGAAAAACTGTTTTTT. Translating it yields CATSRGTVEAEKLFF. The full variable domain, completed using reference TRBV15 and TRBJ1-4, is DAMVIQNPRYQVTQFGKPVTLSCSQTLNHNVMYWYQQKSSQAPKLLFHYYDKDFNNEADTPDNFQSRRPNTSFCFLDIRSPGLGDTAMYLCATSRGTVEAEKLFFGSGTQLSVL.

This clone was seen once. The chain has TRBV9 and TRBJ2-3, with D possibly TRBD1 on 5 matching bases. The length of the CDR3 is 16 residues. V lost 3 bases and J lost 3, with 17 bases in between. CDR1 and CDR2 from the germline V gene are SGDLS and YYNGEE. The CDR3 coding sequence is TGTGCCAGCAGCGCAAACCTAGGGGTTATAACAGATACGCAGTATTTT. Translating it yields CASSANLGVITDTQYF.

The rearrangement uses TRBV4-3 and TRBJ2-3; tentative D call: TRBD1 (5 bases). The CDR3 consists of 15 residues. V lost 4 bases and J lost 1, with 12 bases in between. From germline, CDR1 is LGHNA and CDR2 YSLEER. CDR3 coding DNA: TGCGCCAGCAGCCTGGGGCCTGGGGGCACAGATACGCAGTATTTT. Protein: CASSLGPGGTDTQYF.

This clone was detected once. This chain links TRBV6-1 with TRBJ2-1, with 9 bases that match TRBD2. V lost 1 base to trimming and J lost 8 bases; unmatched junction nucleotides: 9. CDR1 is MNHNS, CDR2 SASEGT, per germline. CDR3 length: 16 residues. This CDR3 reads CASSEELAGLLDEQFF. The CDR3 DNA reads as TGTGCCAGCAGTGAAGAGCTAGCGGGGCTATTGGATGAGCAGTTCTTC.